In this sample, the clone carrying this TCR beta chain turned up many times. This sample is drawn from a study of T cells in Graves' hyperthyroidism and ophthalmopathy. Study information: The authors collected peripheral blood at initial diagnosis, before any treatment.

The investigators amplified TCR beta CDR3 regions from RNA transcripts. The study used the HTBI primer set for a first-round RT-PCR of the TCR CDR3. TCRdb processed the multiplex PCR reads anew with MiXCR; each CDR3 protein has one entry. The sample yields hundreds of thousands of distinct CDR3 sequences, about 14% seen once. CDR1 and CDR2 (germline): PRHDT, FYEKMQ (reference sequence). The ends were cut back, 7 bases at V and 5 bases at J, with 20 bases in the middle. The CDR3 spans 15 residues. Stable hyperthyroidism: no ophthalmopathy progression over 18 months of follow-up. Uncontrolled infection, other autoimmune disease, pregnancy or lactation excluded patients. PBMCs were sourced from over 8.5 ml fresh peripheral blood.

V and J are TRBV13 and TRBJ2-5; possibly TRBD2 for D (7 bases). The TCR comes from a woman under 30 with Graves' hyperthyroidism. The sequencing sample was made of blood. The chain's CDR3 is CASTPPGGLAETQYF. CDR3 nucleotide sequence: TGTGCCAGCACCCCGCCCGGGGGGCTCGCGGAGACCCAGTACTTC. Looking up the rest from reference TRBV13 and TRBJ2-5 gives the full variable domain: AAGVIQSPRHLIKEKRETATLKCYPIPRHDTVYWYQQGPGQDPQFLISFYEKMQSDKGSIPDRFSAQQFSDYHSELNMSSLELGDSALYFCASTPPGGLAETQYFGPGTRLLVL.